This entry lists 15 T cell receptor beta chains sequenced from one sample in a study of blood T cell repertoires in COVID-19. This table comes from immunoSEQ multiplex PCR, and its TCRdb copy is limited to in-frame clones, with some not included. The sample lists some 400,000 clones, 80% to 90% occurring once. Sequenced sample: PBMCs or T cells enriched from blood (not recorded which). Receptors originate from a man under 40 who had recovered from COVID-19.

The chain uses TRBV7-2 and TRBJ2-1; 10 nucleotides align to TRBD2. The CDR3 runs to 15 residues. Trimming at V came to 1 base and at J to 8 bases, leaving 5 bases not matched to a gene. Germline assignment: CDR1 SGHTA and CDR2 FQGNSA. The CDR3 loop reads CASSLERGGFYEQFF. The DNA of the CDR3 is TGTGCCAGCAGCTTAGAGCGGGGGGGCTTCTATGAGCAGTTCTTC.

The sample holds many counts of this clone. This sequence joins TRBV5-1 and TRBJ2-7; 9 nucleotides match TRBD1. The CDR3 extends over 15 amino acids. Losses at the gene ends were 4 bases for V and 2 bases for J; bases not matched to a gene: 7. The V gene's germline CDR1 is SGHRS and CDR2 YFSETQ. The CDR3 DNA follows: TGCGCCAGCAGCACAGGGACAGGGAGTACCTACGAGCAGTACTTC. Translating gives CASSTGTGSTYEQYF. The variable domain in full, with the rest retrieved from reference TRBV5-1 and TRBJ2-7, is KAGVTQTPRYLIKTRGQQVTLSCSPISGHRSVSWYQQTPGQGLQFLFEYFSETQRNKGNFPGRFSGRQFSNSRSEMNVSTLELGDSALYLCASSTGTGSTYEQYFGPGTRLTVT.

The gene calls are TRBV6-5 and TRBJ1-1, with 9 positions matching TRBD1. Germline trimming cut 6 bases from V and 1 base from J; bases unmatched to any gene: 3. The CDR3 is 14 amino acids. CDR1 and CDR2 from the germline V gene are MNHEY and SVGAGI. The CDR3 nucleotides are TGTGCCAGCAGGGGGACAGGGCGGAACACTGAAGCTTTCTTT. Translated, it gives CASRGTGRNTEAFF.

The CDR3 nucleotides read TGTGCCAGCAGTTATCCTCAGTCTGGGGGGAAAGCTTTCTTT. Translation: CASSYPQSGGKAFF. The V and J genes are TRBV6-5 and TRBJ1-1, with a possible D match to TRBD1 (5 bases). Trimming left V 3 bases short and J 9 bases short, with 17 bases between. CDR3 size: 14 residues. Looked up from germline, CDR1 is MNHEY and CDR2 is SVGAGI.

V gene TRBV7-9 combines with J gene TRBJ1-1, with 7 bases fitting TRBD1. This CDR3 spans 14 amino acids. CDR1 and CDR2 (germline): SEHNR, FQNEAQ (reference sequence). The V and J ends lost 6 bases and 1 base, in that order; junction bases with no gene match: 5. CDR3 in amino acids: CASRQGQKNTEAFF. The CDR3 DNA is TGTGCCAGCAGACAGGGACAGAAGAACACTGAAGCTTTCTTT. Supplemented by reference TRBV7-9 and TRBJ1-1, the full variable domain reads DTGVSQNPRHKITKRGQNVTFRCDPISEHNRLYWYRQTLGQGPEFLTYFQNEAQLEKSRLLSDRFSAERPKGSFSTLEIQRTEQGDSAMYLCASRQGQKNTEAFFGQGTRLTVV.

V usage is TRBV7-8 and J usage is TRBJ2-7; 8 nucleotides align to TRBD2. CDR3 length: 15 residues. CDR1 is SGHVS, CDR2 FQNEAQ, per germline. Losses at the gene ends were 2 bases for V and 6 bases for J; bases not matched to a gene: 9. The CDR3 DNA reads TGTGCCAGCAGCTTACTCAGGACTAGCAATGGCGAGCAGTACTTC. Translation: CASSLLRTSNGEQYF.

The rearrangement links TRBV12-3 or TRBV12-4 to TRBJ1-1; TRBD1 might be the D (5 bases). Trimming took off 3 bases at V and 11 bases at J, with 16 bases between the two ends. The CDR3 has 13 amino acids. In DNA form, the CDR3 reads TGTGCCAGCAGTTTGGGGCAGAATTCTCGGGCTTTCTTT. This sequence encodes CASSLGQNSRAFF.

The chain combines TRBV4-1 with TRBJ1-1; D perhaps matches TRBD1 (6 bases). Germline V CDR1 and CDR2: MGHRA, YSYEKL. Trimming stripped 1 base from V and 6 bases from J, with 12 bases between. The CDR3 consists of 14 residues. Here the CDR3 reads CASSQASSGAEAFF. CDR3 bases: TGCGCCAGCAGCCAAGCATCCTCAGGGGCTGAAGCTTTCTTT.

The CDR3 DNA sequence: TGTGCCAGCAGCCTCGGACAGGGTTCCTTCAATTCACCCCTCCACTTT. This codes for CASSLGQGSFNSPLHF. The rearrangement uses TRBV7-9 and TRBJ1-6; 8 nucleotides agree with TRBD1. V was pared by 5 bases and J by 7 bases, with 10 bases of the junction left unmatched. Germline V CDR1 and CDR2: SEHNR, FQNEAQ (reference sequence). CDR3 length: 16 residues. Filled out from reference TRBV7-9 and TRBJ1-6, the complete variable domain reads DTGVSQNPRHKITKRGQNVTFRCDPISEHNRLYWYRQTLGQGPEFLTYFQNEAQLEKSRLLSDRFSAERPKGSFSTLEIQRTEQGDSAMYLCASSLGQGSFNSPLHFGNGTRLTVT.

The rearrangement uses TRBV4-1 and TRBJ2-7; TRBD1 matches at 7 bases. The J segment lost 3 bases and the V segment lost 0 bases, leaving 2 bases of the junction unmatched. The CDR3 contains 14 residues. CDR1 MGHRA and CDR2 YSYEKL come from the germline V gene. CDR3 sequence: CASSQEQGNYEQYF. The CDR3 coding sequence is TGCGCCAGCAGCCAAGAACAGGGGAACTACGAGCAGTACTTC.

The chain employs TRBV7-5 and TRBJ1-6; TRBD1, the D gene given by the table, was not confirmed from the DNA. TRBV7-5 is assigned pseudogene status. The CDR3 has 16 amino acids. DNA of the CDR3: TGTGCCAGAAGCTTCCGACAGGGAGGTCACAATTCACCCCTCCACTTT. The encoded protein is CARSFRQGGHNSPLHF.

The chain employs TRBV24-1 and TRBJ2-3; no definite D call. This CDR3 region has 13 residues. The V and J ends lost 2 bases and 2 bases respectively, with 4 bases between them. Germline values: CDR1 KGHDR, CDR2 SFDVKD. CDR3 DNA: TGTGCCACCAGTGATTCCCTCACAGATACGCAGTATTTT. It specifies CATSDSLTDTQYF.

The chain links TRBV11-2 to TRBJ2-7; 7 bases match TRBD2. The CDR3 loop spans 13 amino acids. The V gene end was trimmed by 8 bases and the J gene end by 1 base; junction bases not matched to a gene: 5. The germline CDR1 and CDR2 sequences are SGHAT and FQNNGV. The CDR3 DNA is TGTGCCAGCGGGGCGGGGGTATCCTACGAGCAGTACTTC. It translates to CASGAGVSYEQYF.

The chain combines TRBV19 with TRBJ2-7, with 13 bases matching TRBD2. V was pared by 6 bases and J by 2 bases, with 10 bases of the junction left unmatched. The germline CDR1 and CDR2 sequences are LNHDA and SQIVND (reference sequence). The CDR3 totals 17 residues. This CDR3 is CASSKTSGGPYPYEQYF. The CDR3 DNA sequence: TGTGCCAGTAGCAAGACTAGCGGGGGGCCTTACCCCTACGAGCAGTACTTC. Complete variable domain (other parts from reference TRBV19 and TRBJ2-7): DGGITQSPKYLFRKEGQNVTLSCEQNLNHDAMYWYRQDPGQGLRLIYYSQIVNDFQKGDIAEGYSVSREKKESFPLTVTSAQKNPTAFYLCASSKTSGGPYPYEQYFGPGTRLTVT.

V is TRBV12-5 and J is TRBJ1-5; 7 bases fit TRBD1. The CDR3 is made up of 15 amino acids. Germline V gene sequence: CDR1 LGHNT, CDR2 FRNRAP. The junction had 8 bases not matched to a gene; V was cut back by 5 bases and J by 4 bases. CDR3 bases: TGTGCTAGTGGTCCTTCAGACAGGGCAAATCAGCCCCAGCATTTT. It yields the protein CASGPSDRANQPQHF.